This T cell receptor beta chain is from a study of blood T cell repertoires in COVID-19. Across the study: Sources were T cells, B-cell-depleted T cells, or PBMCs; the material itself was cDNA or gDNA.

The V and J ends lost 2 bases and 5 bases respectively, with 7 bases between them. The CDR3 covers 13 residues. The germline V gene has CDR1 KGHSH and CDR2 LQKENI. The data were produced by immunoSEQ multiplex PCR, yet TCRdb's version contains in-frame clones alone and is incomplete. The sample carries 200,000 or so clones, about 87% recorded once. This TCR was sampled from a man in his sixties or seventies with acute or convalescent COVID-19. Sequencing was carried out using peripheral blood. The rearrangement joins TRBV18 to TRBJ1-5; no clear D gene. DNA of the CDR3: TGTGCCAGCTCACCATACGGTTATCAGCCCCAGCATTTT. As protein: CASSPYGYQPQHF.